The 25 T cell receptor beta chains in this list originate from one sample, sequenced in a study of technical replicates of blood from four donors. TCRdb's table, derived via immunoSEQ multiplex PCR, lists solely in-frame clones and lacks some. The table includes tens of thousands of clones, roughly 94% detected once. The sequenced material came from T cells isolated from PBMCs. Receptors originate from a human donor in good health.

The J gene is TRBJ1-5, the V gene TRBV28; D unresolved. The germline gives CDR1 MDHEN, CDR2 SYDVKM. The ends were cut back, 6 bases at V and 5 bases at J, with 17 bases in the middle. CDR3 length: 15 amino acids. CDR3 in amino acids: CASSPLDGIYQPQHF. CDR3 nucleotide sequence: TGTGCCAGCAGCCCTCTAGACGGTATCTATCAGCCCCAGCATTTT.

CDR3 sequence (DNA): TGCGCCAGCAGCTTGTCCGGGTACACTGAAGCTTTCTTT. This gives the protein CASSLSGYTEAFF. This chain connects TRBV5-1 to TRBJ1-1, with D hard to call. Germline V gives CDR1 SGHRS, CDR2 YFSETQ. This CDR3 is 13 amino acids long. V dropped 1 base and J dropped 3 bases, with 7 bases sitting between them. Combining the CDR3 with reference TRBV5-1 and TRBJ1-1 gives the whole variable domain KAGVTQTPRYLIKTRGQQVTLSCSPISGHRSVSWYQQTPGQGLQFLFEYFSETQRNKGNFPGRFSGRQFSNSRSEMNVSTLELGDSALYLCASSLSGYTEAFFGQGTRLTVV.

The chain combines TRBV5-1 with TRBJ2-7, with a tentative D call TRBD2 (5 bases). Germline-derived CDR1 and CDR2 are SGHRS and YFSETQ. CDR3 length equals 14 residues. Trimming took 1 base from V and 2 from J, leaving 10 bases between them. The CDR3 reads CASSLNGGPYEQYF. The CDR3 bases are TGCGCCAGCAGCTTGAACGGAGGCCCCTACGAGCAGTACTTC.

The chain couples TRBV19 to TRBJ2-1; 8 nucleotides line up with TRBD2. The germline CDR1 and CDR2 sequences are LNHDA and SQIVND (reference sequence). With 5 bases clipped from V and 4 bases from J, the junction kept 4 bases outside the gene matches. The CDR3 length is 14 residues. CDR3 amino acids: CASSPAGDYNEQFF. CDR3 nucleotide sequence: TGTGCCAGTAGTCCAGCGGGAGATTACAATGAGCAGTTCTTC.

V gene TRBV6-1 combines with J gene TRBJ2-7, with D unresolved. CDR3 length: 13 residues. V lost 8 bases, J lost 3 bases, and 14 bases lay in between. Per the germline V gene, CDR1 is MNHNS and CDR2 is SASEGT. CDR3 nucleotide sequence: TGTGCCAGCCCGGCGCCTGGGCTCTACGAGCAGTACTTC. Translation gives CASPAPGLYEQYF.

This clone has just one count. The genes are TRBV11-3 and TRBJ2-5; D call uncertain. Trimming pared 1 base from V and 0 bases from J, leaving 9 bases between. The CDR3 is 15 residues long. The germline gives CDR1 SGHNT, CDR2 YENEEA. CDR3 nucleotide sequence: TGTGCCAGCAGCTTAGGTGGCAAGTACCAAGAGACCCAGTACTTC. Translation gives CASSLGGKYQETQYF.

This chain uses TRBV9 with TRBJ2-1; 10 bases match TRBD2. The germline gives CDR1 SGDLS, CDR2 YYNGEE. V lost 3 bases to trimming and J lost 1 base; unmatched junction nucleotides: 1. The CDR3 has 15 residues. The CDR3 sequence is CASSGGLASYNEQFF. DNA of the CDR3: TGTGCCAGCAGCGGGGGACTAGCGTCCTACAATGAGCAGTTCTTC.

The CDR3 coding sequence is TGTGCCAGCAGGACTAAGACAGGACGTCAAGAGACCCAGTACTTC. Amino acid sequence: CASRTKTGRQETQYF. The J gene is TRBJ2-5, the V gene TRBV6-5; D is possibly TRBD1 (6 bases). Germline V gene data show CDR1 as MNHEY and CDR2 as SVGAGI. This CDR3 is 15 amino acids long. Trimming pared 6 bases from V and 2 bases from J, leaving 16 bases between.

The chain joins TRBV6-6 to TRBJ1-2; 7 bases agree with TRBD1. Unmatched junction bases numbered 10, after V lost 7 bases and J lost 8 bases. The CDR3 covers 13 residues. The germline V gene encodes CDR1 MNHNY and CDR2 SVGAGI (reference sequence). CDR3 loop: CASTEDRVRGYTF. For the CDR3, the DNA is TGTGCCAGCACCGAAGACAGGGTCCGAGGCTACACCTTC.

The genes are TRBV2 and TRBJ2-7; TRBD2 agrees at 8 bases. The CDR3 is made up of 14 amino acids. V was pared by 10 bases and J by 1 base, with 9 bases of the junction left unmatched. Germline V gives CDR1 SNHLY, CDR2 FYNNEI. The CDR3 DNA sequence: TGTGCCACCACGACCTCTAGCGGGTCCTACGAGCAGTACTTC. Translation gives CATTTSSGSYEQYF.

This chain links TRBV9 with TRBJ2-7; a possible D gene is TRBD1 (5 bases). Trimming removed 0 bases from V and 0 bases from J, with 10 bases in between. This CDR3 contains 15 residues. Per germline, CDR1 SGDLS and CDR2 YYNGEE. The CDR3: CASSVGGFASYEQYF. CDR3 coding DNA: TGTGCCAGCAGCGTAGGGGGCTTTGCCTCCTACGAGCAGTACTTC.

The chain couples TRBV9 to TRBJ2-3, with TRBD2 matching 9 bases. After removal of 0 bases from V and 5 bases from J, the junction contained 7 bases not matched to a gene. This CDR3 has 16 residues. Per germline, CDR1 SGDLS and CDR2 YYNGEE. This chain's CDR3 is CASSVVGGRAKDTQYF. In DNA, the CDR3 is TGTGCCAGCAGCGTAGTGGGCGGGAGGGCCAAAGATACGCAGTATTTT.

The chain links TRBV28 to TRBJ2-1; 8 bases fit TRBD2. The germline V gene has CDR1 MDHEN and CDR2 SYDVKM. V shed 2 bases, J shed 7 bases, and the junction held 10 bases outside the gene matches. This CDR3 comprises 16 residues. The CDR3 coding sequence is TGTGCCAGCAGTTTACAGGGGTCAGCGGGAGTAAATGAGCAGTTCTTC. Amino acid sequence: CASSLQGSAGVNEQFF. The complete variable domain, with remaining parts taken from reference TRBV28 and TRBJ2-1, reads DVKVTQSSRYLVKRTGEKVFLECVQDMDHENMFWYRQDPGLGLRLIYFSYDVKMKEKGDIPEGYSVSREKKERFSLILESASTNQTSMYLCASSLQGSAGVNEQFFGPGTRLTVL.

The CDR3 is CASSPRDFGYYGYTF. As DNA, the CDR3 is TGTGCCAGCAGCCCTCGGGACTTCGGATACTATGGCTACACCTTC. The gene calls are TRBV7-3 and TRBJ1-2; tentatively, D is TRBD1 (5 bases). The V gene lost 5 bases and the J gene lost 3 bases, with 16 bases spanning the gap. Per the germline V gene, CDR1 is SGHTA and CDR2 is FQGTGA. The CDR3 sequence is 15 residues long.

The V and J genes are TRBV10-2 and TRBJ2-5; 7 nucleotides align to TRBD2. Germline CDR1 reads WSHSY; CDR2 reads SAAADI. The CDR3 totals 15 residues. After removal of 4 bases from V and 5 bases from J, the junction contained 10 bases not matched to a gene. The CDR3 protein is CASSGPGTNGETQYF. CDR3 DNA: TGCGCCAGCAGTGGGCCCGGGACTAATGGGGAGACCCAGTACTTC.

This clone is a singleton in its sample. V usage is TRBV4-2 and J usage is TRBJ2-3; D is possibly TRBD1 (5 bases). The CDR3 covers 15 residues. The V gene's germline CDR1 is LGHNA and CDR2 YNFKEQ. Trimming took 0 bases from V and 0 from J, leaving 7 bases between them. CDR3 in amino acids: CASSQEGRSTDTQYF. In DNA, the CDR3 is TGTGCCAGCAGCCAAGAGGGGCGGAGCACAGATACGCAGTATTTT.

V usage is TRBV15 and J usage is TRBJ1-4; no reliable D call. The V and J ends lost 0 bases and 7 bases respectively, with 15 bases between them. This CDR3 is 16 amino acids long. The germline V gene has CDR1 LNHNV and CDR2 YYDKDF (reference sequence). The CDR3 bases are TGTGCCACCAGCAGAGAAGAGGGAGAACGGGGTGAAAAACTGTTTTTT. Amino acids: CATSREEGERGEKLFF.

The chain has TRBV18 and TRBJ1-3; maybe TRBD1 (6 bases). The length of the CDR3 is 16 residues. The V end was cut by 3 bases, the J end by 0 bases, with 12 bases between. Germline V lookup: CDR1 KGHSH, CDR2 LQKENI. The CDR3 is CASSPGTSYSGNTIYF. CDR3 coding DNA: TGTGCCAGCTCACCCGGGACATCCTACTCTGGAAACACCATATATTTT.

The chain has TRBV9 and TRBJ2-3; 10 nucleotides agree with TRBD1. Germline V gives CDR1 SGDLS, CDR2 YYNGEE. CDR3 length equals 16 residues. Losses at the gene ends were 4 bases for V and 1 base for J; bases not matched to a gene: 6. The CDR3 coding sequence is TGTGCCAGCAGCTTCACCGGGACAGGGGGCACAGATACGCAGTATTTT. Its protein product is CASSFTGTGGTDTQYF.

The DNA for the CDR3 is TGTGCCACCAGCAGAGATCTAGAGTTCTCTGAGCAGTACTTC. It encodes CATSRDLEFSEQYF. This rearrangement joins TRBV15 to TRBJ2-7; no definite D call. Deletions cut 0 bases from V and 7 bases from J, with 13 bases between. Germline V gene sequence: CDR1 LNHNV, CDR2 YYDKDF (reference sequence). This CDR3 is built from 14 residues.

The CDR3 loop reads CASSTHSGYQETQYF. The DNA for the CDR3 is TGTGCCAGTAGTACCCATTCGGGGTACCAAGAGACCCAGTACTTC. The V call is TRBV19, the J call TRBJ2-5, with a tentative D call TRBD2 (5 bases). Per germline, CDR1 LNHDA and CDR2 SQIVND (reference sequence). The length of the CDR3 is 15 residues. The V and J ends lost 4 bases and 0 bases respectively, with 12 bases between them. The complete variable domain, with remaining parts taken from reference TRBV19 and TRBJ2-5, reads DGGITQSPKYLFRKEGQNVTLSCEQNLNHDAMYWYRQDPGQGLRLIYYSQIVNDFQKGDIAEGYSVSREKKESFPLTVTSAQKNPTAFYLCASSTHSGYQETQYFGPGTRLLVL.

The chain links TRBV5-1 to TRBJ1-5; the D gene is possibly TRBD1 (5 bases). Between the trimmed V and J ends, which lost 2 bases and 2 bases, there was a span of 5 bases. The CDR3 length is 13 residues. Germline V gene data show CDR1 as SGHRS and CDR2 as YFSETQ. CDR3 protein: CASSLQGNQPQHF. CDR3 in DNA: TGCGCCAGCAGCTTACAGGGCAATCAGCCCCAGCATTTT.

This CDR3 reads CASMLDRVYNEQFF. In nucleotides, the CDR3 is TGTGCCAGCATGCTAGACAGGGTCTACAATGAGCAGTTCTTC. The chain carries TRBV7-2 and TRBJ2-1; 7 nucleotides align to TRBD1. CDR3 size: 14 residues. CDR1 is SGHTA and CDR2 is FQGNSA in the germline V gene. Unmatched junction bases numbered 6, after V lost 7 bases and J lost 3 bases. The whole variable domain, remainder taken from reference TRBV7-2 and TRBJ2-1, is GAGVSQSPSNKVTEKGKDVELRCDPISGHTALYWYRQSLGQGLEFLIYFQGNSAPDKSGLPSDRFSAERTGGSVSTLTIQRTQQEDSAVYLCASMLDRVYNEQFFGPGTRLTVL.

This clone was counted only a few times. V usage is TRBV29-1 and J usage is TRBJ2-1; 9 nucleotides agree with TRBD1. CDR1 is SQVTM and CDR2 is ANQGSEA in the germline V gene. This CDR3 spans 13 amino acids. Trimming removed 7 bases from V and 7 bases from J; junction bases left unmatched: 8. CDR3 sequence reads: CSAGQGPTNEQFF. CDR3 coding DNA: TGCAGCGCCGGACAGGGGCCAACTAATGAGCAGTTCTTC.

The chain carries TRBV6-5 and TRBJ1-1; D gene uncertain. Trimming cost V 2 bases and J 6 bases, with 7 bases left between them. Germline CDR1 is MNHEY and CDR2 is SVGAGI. CDR3 length: 12 amino acids. The CDR3 is CASSYNFAEAFF. CDR3 DNA sequence: TGTGCCAGCAGTTACAATTTCGCTGAAGCTTTCTTT.